Sequencing of this T cell receptor beta chain was carried out in a study of shared clonotypes between healthy human individuals. Sequenced by immunoSEQ multiplex PCR; TCRdb stores in-frame clones only, minus some. The sample shows 2,500,000 or so clones, 92% of them seen only once. Points from the study as a whole: The generation probabilities recorded for non-shared clonotypes fell below those of clonotypes shared by all four donors. Genetic and exposure-history diversity was limited by the small donor number.

Concerning this clone itself: Its antigen is unknown. A much larger clone sits a single nucleotide away, making a read error possible.

V lost 6 bases, J lost 1 base, and 9 bases lay in between. Germline V lookup: CDR1 MRHNA, CDR2 SNTAGT. CDR3 size: 13 residues. The TCR was taken from a man aged 18 to 29 in good health. Some clones in this sample may be carry-over from other donors' samples. The V and J genes are TRBV6-4 and TRBJ1-1, with D possibly matching TRBD1 (5 bases). Sequencing was done on a sample of naive CD4+ T cells from PBMCs. Subset denoted: CD45RA+ positively selected. The CDR3 here is CASSLGQNTEAFF. The DNA for the CDR3 is TGTGCCAGCAGCTTAGGACAGAACACTGAAGCTTTCTTT.